In its sample, the clone carrying this TCR beta chain was seen many times. This record comes from a study of T cells in Graves' hyperthyroidism and ophthalmopathy. The CDR3 is 16 amino acids. The J segment lost 5 bases and the V segment lost 4 bases, leaving 10 bases of the junction unmatched. Germline V gene data show CDR1 as ENHRY and CDR2 as SYGVKD. TCR beta CDR3 region amplification was performed from RNA transcripts. Carried out on the TCR CDR3, a first-round RT-PCR used the HTBI primer set. MiXCR, run by TCRdb on the multiplex PCR reads, gives a single entry per CDR3 protein. In the table there are 550,000 to 600,000 distinct CDR3 sequences, around 46% of which are singletons.

The clonotype comes from an adult woman with Graves' disease, either hyperthyroidism or ophthalmopathy (not recorded which). V and J are TRBV10-3 and TRBJ2-7; 11 bases are shared with TRBD2. Sequenced: peripheral blood or thyroid tissue (not recorded which). CDR3 in amino acids: CAISGGGTSGSDEQYF. In DNA, the CDR3 is TGTGCCATCAGTGGGGGGGGAACTAGCGGGAGCGACGAGCAGTACTTC.